A selection of T cell receptor beta chains follows, all from one sample in a study of blood T cell repertoires in COVID-19. The table came from immunoSEQ multiplex PCR; TCRdb's copy has only in-frame clones and leaves some out. Among 130,000 to 150,000 clones, 88% were seen once, and the ten largest hold 10% to 13%. Sequenced input: peripheral blood. Receptors originate from a man aged 45-65 years with active or convalescent COVID-19. The CDR3 runs from the conserved cysteine through the conserved F or W. The order of the fields is clone size, V gene, J gene, D gene, CDR3 length, CDR3 protein, CDR3 DNA. A D gene is named only where the DNA matches it firmly. Clone size is shown for a subset of rows, as once, few, many or a class of expanded clone.

clone_size: NA
v_call: TRBV28
j_call: TRBJ1-5
d_call: TRBD1
cdr3_length: 16
cdr3_aa: CASSLDRGGRNQPQHF
cdr3_nt: TGTGCCAGCAGTTTAGACAGGGGGGGACGCAATCAGCCCCAGCATTTT

clone_size: NA
v_call: TRBV19
j_call: TRBJ1-3
d_call: NA
cdr3_length: 15
cdr3_aa: CASSHPTGSGNTIYF
cdr3_nt: TGTGCCAGTAGCCACCCGACAGGTTCTGGAAACACCATATATTTT

clone_size: NA
v_call: TRBV2
j_call: TRBJ1-6
d_call: NA
cdr3_length: 16
cdr3_aa: CASRPGARSYNSPLHF
cdr3_nt: TGTGCCAGCAGGCCTGGGGCTCGCTCCTATAATTCACCCCTCCACTTT

clone_size: NA
v_call: TRBV9
j_call: TRBJ2-2
d_call: TRBD2
cdr3_length: 13
cdr3_aa: CASSSGSGGELFF
cdr3_nt: TGTGCCAGCAGCAGCGGGAGCGGCGGGGAGCTGTTTTTT

clone_size: NA
v_call: TRBV7-3
j_call: TRBJ2-1
d_call: TRBD1
cdr3_length: 15
cdr3_aa: CASSFDRASYNEQFF
cdr3_nt: TGTGCCAGCAGCTTCGACAGGGCGTCCTACAATGAGCAGTTCTTC

clone_size: NA
v_call: TRBV24-1
j_call: TRBJ2-4
d_call: TRBD1
cdr3_length: 12
cdr3_aa: CATGDRADIQYF
cdr3_nt: TGTGCCACCGGTGACAGGGCGGACATTCAGTACTTC

clone_size: NA
v_call: TRBV11-3
j_call: TRBJ1-1
d_call: NA
cdr3_length: 13
cdr3_aa: CASSLETTGEAFF
cdr3_nt: TGTGCCAGCAGCTTAGAAACAACAGGGGAAGCTTTCTTT

clone_size: NA
v_call: TRBV5-1
j_call: TRBJ2-1
d_call: TRBD2
cdr3_length: 15
cdr3_aa: CASSSGTSGSIEQFF
cdr3_nt: TGCGCCAGCAGCTCAGGGACTAGCGGGAGTATTGAGCAGTTCTTC

clone_size: NA
v_call: TRBV3-1/TRBV3-2
j_call: TRBJ2-7
d_call: TRBD1
cdr3_length: 16
cdr3_aa: CASSQGERTGNYEQYF
cdr3_nt: TGTGCCAGCAGCCAGGGAGAAAGGACAGGGAACTACGAGCAGTACTTC

clone_size: NA
v_call: TRBV4-2
j_call: TRBJ1-6
d_call: TRBD1
cdr3_length: 16
cdr3_aa: CASSQDDDRGISPLHF
cdr3_nt: TGTGCCAGCAGCCAAGATGACGACAGGGGGATTTCACCCCTCCACTTT

clone_size: few
v_call: TRBV28
j_call: TRBJ2-1
d_call: NA
cdr3_length: 17
cdr3_aa: CASSNYRLGSGGNEQFF
cdr3_nt: TGTGCCAGCAGTAACTACAGACTAGGCTCGGGTGGCAATGAGCAGTTCTTC

clone_size: NA
v_call: TRBV18
j_call: TRBJ2-7
d_call: NA
cdr3_length: 14
cdr3_aa: CASSRLGRVSEQYF
cdr3_nt: TGTGCCAGCTCACGCCTGGGCAGGGTCAGCGAGCAGTACTTC

clone_size: NA
v_call: TRBV4-3
j_call: TRBJ2-1
d_call: NA
cdr3_length: 12
cdr3_aa: CASSRANNEQFF
cdr3_nt: TGCGCCAGCAGCCGGGCGAACAATGAGCAGTTCTTC

clone_size: NA
v_call: TRBV5-1
j_call: TRBJ2-1
d_call: NA
cdr3_length: 14
cdr3_aa: CASSALTSFNEQFF
cdr3_nt: TGCGCCAGCAGCGCACTGACTAGTTTTAATGAGCAGTTCTTC

clone_size: NA
v_call: TRBV9
j_call: TRBJ2-2
d_call: NA
cdr3_length: 15
cdr3_aa: CASSVAGHLTGELFF
cdr3_nt: TGTGCCAGCAGCGTAGCGGGACACCTCACCGGGGAGCTGTTTTTT

clone_size: NA
v_call: TRBV27
j_call: TRBJ1-2
d_call: NA
cdr3_length: 16
cdr3_aa: CASSLSPSTANYGYTF
cdr3_nt: TGTGCCAGCAGTTTATCTCCCTCGACAGCTAACTATGGCTACACCTTC

clone_size: NA
v_call: TRBV7-2
j_call: TRBJ2-7
d_call: TRBD2
cdr3_length: 16
cdr3_aa: CASSLYVTSGSYEQYF
cdr3_nt: TGTGCCAGCAGCTTATACGTGACTAGCGGTTCCTACGAGCAGTACTTC

clone_size: NA
v_call: TRBV19
j_call: TRBJ1-5
d_call: NA
cdr3_length: 15
cdr3_aa: CASRERVGDGQPQHF
cdr3_nt: TGTGCCAGTAGGGAGAGGGTCGGGGATGGTCAGCCCCAGCATTTT

clone_size: NA
v_call: TRBV10-1
j_call: TRBJ2-3
d_call: TRBD1
cdr3_length: 13
cdr3_aa: CASRGTGTDTQYF
cdr3_nt: TGCGCCAGCAGAGGGACAGGCACAGATACGCAGTATTTT

clone_size: NA
v_call: TRBV28
j_call: TRBJ2-3
d_call: TRBD2
cdr3_length: 15
cdr3_aa: CASSLVGGSTDTQYF
cdr3_nt: TGTGCCAGCAGTTTAGTGGGGGGGAGCACAGATACGCAGTATTTT

clone_size: NA
v_call: TRBV15
j_call: TRBJ2-1
d_call: TRBD2
cdr3_length: 13
cdr3_aa: CATSGLASNEQFF
cdr3_nt: TGTGCCACCAGCGGACTAGCGTCCAATGAGCAGTTCTTC

clone_size: NA
v_call: TRBV5-5
j_call: TRBJ2-1
d_call: TRBD2
cdr3_length: 18
cdr3_aa: CASSPMGLAGGVNNEQFF
cdr3_nt: TGTGCCAGCAGCCCAATGGGACTAGCGGGAGGCGTTAACAATGAGCAGTTCTTC

clone_size: NA
v_call: TRBV5-5
j_call: TRBJ2-7
d_call: TRBD2
cdr3_length: 16
cdr3_aa: CASSLGGTSGLYEQYF
cdr3_nt: TGTGCCAGCAGCTTGGGGGGGACTAGCGGGTTATACGAGCAGTACTTC

clone_size: NA
v_call: TRBV11-1
j_call: TRBJ1-5
d_call: NA
cdr3_length: 13
cdr3_aa: CASSSGINQPQHF
cdr3_nt: TGTGCCAGCAGCTCGGGGATCAATCAGCCCCAGCATTTT

clone_size: NA
v_call: TRBV24-1
j_call: TRBJ2-1
d_call: TRBD2
cdr3_length: 19
cdr3_aa: CATSDYTPLAGRRSNEQFF
cdr3_nt: TGTGCCACCAGTGATTATACCCCTCTAGCGGGTCGTAGAAGTAATGAGCAGTTCTTC

clone_size: NA
v_call: TRBV18
j_call: TRBJ2-7
d_call: NA
cdr3_length: 14
cdr3_aa: CASSTGGGTYEQYF
cdr3_nt: TGTGCCAGCTCTACCGGAGGCGGGACCTACGAGCAGTACTTC

clone_size: NA
v_call: TRBV5-1
j_call: TRBJ1-3
d_call: NA
cdr3_length: 17
cdr3_aa: CASSLAGLSISGNTIYF
cdr3_nt: TGCGCCAGCAGCTTGGCTGGACTCTCCATCTCTGGAAACACCATATATTTT

clone_size: NA
v_call: TRBV6-5
j_call: TRBJ2-4
d_call: NA
cdr3_length: 14
cdr3_aa: CASSSLSQENIQYF
cdr3_nt: TGTGCCAGCAGTTCATTGTCACAGGAAAACATTCAGTACTTC

clone_size: NA
v_call: TRBV15
j_call: TRBJ2-7
d_call: TRBD2
cdr3_length: 16
cdr3_aa: CATSSNLAGGAYEQYF
cdr3_nt: TGTGCCACCAGCAGTAATTTAGCGGGTGGGGCCTACGAGCAGTACTTC

clone_size: NA
v_call: TRBV18
j_call: TRBJ2-5
d_call: NA
cdr3_length: 16
cdr3_aa: CASSPLKTGPQETQYF
cdr3_nt: TGTGCCAGCTCACCATTAAAGACAGGACCTCAAGAGACCCAGTACTTC

clone_size: NA
v_call: TRBV29-1
j_call: TRBJ2-2
d_call: TRBD2
cdr3_length: 14
cdr3_aa: CSVSLAANTGELFF
cdr3_nt: TGCAGCGTTAGCCTAGCGGCGAACACCGGGGAGCTGTTTTTT

clone_size: NA
v_call: TRBV6-1
j_call: TRBJ2-1
d_call: TRBD2
cdr3_length: 14
cdr3_aa: CASSEAWTSGASIF
cdr3_nt: TGTGCCAGCAGTGAAGCTTGGACTAGCGGGGCCTCGATCTTC

clone_size: once
v_call: TRBV5-1
j_call: TRBJ2-2
d_call: TRBD2
cdr3_length: 15
cdr3_aa: CASTTTSGRPGELFF
cdr3_nt: TGCGCCAGCACCACAACTAGCGGGAGACCCGGGGAGCTGTTTTTT

clone_size: NA
v_call: TRBV10-3
j_call: TRBJ1-2
d_call: TRBD1
cdr3_length: 14
cdr3_aa: CAISESGGSGGYTF
cdr3_nt: TGTGCCATCAGTGAGTCAGGGGGCAGTGGTGGCTACACCTTC

clone_size: NA
v_call: TRBV6-5
j_call: TRBJ1-2
d_call: NA
cdr3_length: 12
cdr3_aa: CASRREGGGYTF
cdr3_nt: TGTGCCAGCAGACGTGAGGGAGGTGGCTACACCTTC

clone_size: few
v_call: TRBV6-5
j_call: TRBJ2-1
d_call: TRBD2
cdr3_length: 14
cdr3_aa: CASSSSGIYNEQFF
cdr3_nt: TGTGCCAGCAGTTCTAGCGGGATTTACAATGAGCAGTTCTTC

clone_size: NA
v_call: TRBV10-2
j_call: TRBJ1-5
d_call: TRBD1
cdr3_length: 15
cdr3_aa: CASSPRDRGNQPQHF
cdr3_nt: TGCGCCAGCAGTCCGCGGGACAGGGGTAATCAGCCCCAGCATTTT

clone_size: NA
v_call: TRBV5-1
j_call: TRBJ1-1
d_call: NA
cdr3_length: 13
cdr3_aa: CASSSSMNTEAFF
cdr3_nt: TGCGCCAGCAGCTCGAGCATGAACACTGAAGCTTTCTTT

clone_size: NA
v_call: TRBV15
j_call: TRBJ2-3
d_call: NA
cdr3_length: 15
cdr3_aa: CATSRGQGSPDTQYF
cdr3_nt: TGTGCCACCAGCAGAGGCCAGGGGAGCCCAGATACGCAGTATTTT

clone_size: NA
v_call: TRBV25-1
j_call: TRBJ2-1
d_call: TRBD2
cdr3_length: 15
cdr3_aa: CASRGTSGRANEQFF
cdr3_nt: TGTGCCAGCAGGGGGACTAGCGGGAGGGCGAATGAGCAGTTCTTC

clone_size: NA
v_call: TRBV2
j_call: TRBJ1-4
d_call: TRBD1
cdr3_length: 14
cdr3_aa: CASRAGTGSVKLFF
cdr3_nt: TGTGCCAGCAGAGCCGGGACAGGGAGTGTAAAACTGTTTTTT

clone_size: NA
v_call: TRBV4-1
j_call: TRBJ2-7
d_call: TRBD1
cdr3_length: 19
cdr3_aa: CASSQSGTGVSSGTYEQYF
cdr3_nt: TGCGCCAGCAGCCAATCCGGGACAGGGGTGTCTAGCGGAACCTACGAGCAGTACTTC

clone_size: NA
v_call: TRBV6-1
j_call: TRBJ2-5
d_call: NA
cdr3_length: 14
cdr3_aa: CASSEGANGETQYF
cdr3_nt: TGTGCCAGCAGTGAAGGGGCAAATGGGGAGACCCAGTACTTC

clone_size: NA
v_call: TRBV6-6
j_call: TRBJ2-7
d_call: NA
cdr3_length: 14
cdr3_aa: CASSYTDGAYEQYF
cdr3_nt: TGTGCCAGCAGTTACACCGACGGAGCCTACGAGCAGTACTTC

clone_size: NA
v_call: TRBV2
j_call: TRBJ1-6
d_call: TRBD1
cdr3_length: 16
cdr3_aa: CASSGQGSSYNSPLHF
cdr3_nt: TGTGCCAGCAGTGGACAGGGAAGCTCCTATAATTCACCCCTCCACTTT

clone_size: once
v_call: TRBV5-6
j_call: TRBJ1-5
d_call: TRBD1
cdr3_length: 14
cdr3_aa: CASSLLGGSQPQHF
cdr3_nt: TGTGCCAGCAGCTTGTTAGGGGGCAGTCAGCCCCAGCATTTT

clone_size: NA
v_call: TRBV4-1
j_call: TRBJ2-7
d_call: NA
cdr3_length: 13
cdr3_aa: CASSQVSSYEQYF
cdr3_nt: TGCGCCAGCAGCCAAGTGTCTTCCTACGAGCAGTACTTC

clone_size: NA
v_call: TRBV27
j_call: TRBJ2-7
d_call: TRBD2
cdr3_length: 15
cdr3_aa: CASSLVAGGVYEQYF
cdr3_nt: TGTGCCAGCAGTTTAGTGGCGGGAGGTGTCTACGAGCAGTACTTC

clone_size: NA
v_call: TRBV27
j_call: TRBJ1-3
d_call: TRBD1
cdr3_length: 17
cdr3_aa: CASSGTGKLLSGNTIYF
cdr3_nt: TGTGCCAGCAGTGGGACAGGGAAACTGCTTTCTGGAAACACCATATATTTT

clone_size: NA
v_call: TRBV14
j_call: TRBJ2-1
d_call: TRBD2
cdr3_length: 15
cdr3_aa: CASSQVLAASNEQFF
cdr3_nt: TGTGCCAGCAGCCAAGTCCTAGCGGCGAGCAATGAGCAGTTCTTC

clone_size: NA
v_call: TRBV7-6
j_call: TRBJ2-7
d_call: NA
cdr3_length: 15
cdr3_aa: CASSPSRDMNYEQYF
cdr3_nt: TGTGCCAGCAGCCCCAGTCGGGACATGAATTACGAGCAGTACTTC

clone_size: NA
v_call: TRBV20-1
j_call: TRBJ2-3
d_call: TRBD1
cdr3_length: 15
cdr3_aa: CSASRGQLSTDTQYF
cdr3_nt: TGCAGTGCTAGTAGGGGACAGCTTAGCACAGATACGCAGTATTTT

clone_size: NA
v_call: TRBV11-2
j_call: TRBJ2-7
d_call: TRBD1
cdr3_length: 14
cdr3_aa: CASSRQGGPYEQYF
cdr3_nt: TGTGCCAGCAGCCGACAGGGGGGCCCCTACGAGCAGTACTTC

clone_size: NA
v_call: TRBV15
j_call: TRBJ1-4
d_call: NA
cdr3_length: 15
cdr3_aa: CATSGRARANEKLFF
cdr3_nt: TGTGCCACCAGCGGGCGGGCCCGGGCTAATGAAAAACTGTTTTTT